This T cell receptor (beta chain) appears in the sequencing data of a study of blood T cell repertoires in COVID-19. Overall study: The origin of the acute and convalescent COVID-19 samples was the United States, Italy and Spain. PBMCs, B-cell-depleted T cells, or T cells were the source of the cDNA or gDNA that made up the material.

In the original workflow: Amplification of reference gene primers was used by the study to estimate nucleated cell counts. Method: immunoSEQ multiplex PCR; TCRdb's copy keeps in-frame clones and lacks some. The V and J calls and the clone size are those of that table, but D and trimming were determined from the DNA. The sample carries 140,000 to 150,000 clones, approximately 86% recorded once. This CDR3 comprises 12 residues. Per germline, CDR1 MNHEY and CDR2 SVGAGI. Trimming shortened V by 6 bases and J by 3 bases, and 9 bases separated the two germline ends. The chain has TRBV6-5 and TRBJ2-7, with D unclear. The sequenced sample consisted of peripheral blood. The clonotype comes from a woman aged 40 to 50 with active or convalescent COVID-19. CDR3 residues: CASSAYGYEQYF. The CDR3 bases are TGTGCCAGCAGCGCCTATGGCTACGAGCAGTACTTC.